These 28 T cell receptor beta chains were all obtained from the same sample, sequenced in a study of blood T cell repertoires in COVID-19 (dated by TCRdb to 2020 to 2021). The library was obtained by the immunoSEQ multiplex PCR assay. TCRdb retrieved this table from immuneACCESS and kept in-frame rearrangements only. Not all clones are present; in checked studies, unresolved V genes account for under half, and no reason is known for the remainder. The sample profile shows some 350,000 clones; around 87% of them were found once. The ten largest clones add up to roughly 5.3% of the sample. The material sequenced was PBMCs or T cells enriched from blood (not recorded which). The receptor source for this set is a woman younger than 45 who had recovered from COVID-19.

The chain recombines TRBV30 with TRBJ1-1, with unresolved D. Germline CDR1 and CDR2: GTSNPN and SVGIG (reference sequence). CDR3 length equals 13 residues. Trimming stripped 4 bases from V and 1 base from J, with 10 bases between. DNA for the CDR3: TGTGCCTGGACCGGAGGGCGGAACACTGAAGCTTTCTTT. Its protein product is CAWTGGRNTEAFF.

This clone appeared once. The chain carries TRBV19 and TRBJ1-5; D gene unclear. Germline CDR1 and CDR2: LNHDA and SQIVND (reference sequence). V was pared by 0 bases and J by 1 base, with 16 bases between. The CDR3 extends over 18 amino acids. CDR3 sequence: CASSIDLLGGISNQPQHF. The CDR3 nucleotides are TGTGCCAGTAGTATAGATCTATTGGGAGGGATCAGCAATCAGCCCCAGCATTTT.

CDR3 nucleotides: TGTGCCAGCACTGGACGGGCGGGGGGGATAACAGATACGCAGTATTTT. This gives the protein CASTGRAGGITDTQYF. The rearrangement uses TRBV7-9 and TRBJ2-3, with 9 nucleotides matching TRBD2. The CDR3 length is 16 residues. Germline CDR1 and CDR2: SEHNR and FQNEAQ (reference sequence). Trimming cost V 7 bases and J 3 bases; bases outside gene matches: 11.

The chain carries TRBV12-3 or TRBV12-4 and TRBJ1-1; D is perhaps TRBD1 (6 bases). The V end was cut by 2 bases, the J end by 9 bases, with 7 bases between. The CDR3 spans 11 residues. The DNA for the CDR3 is TGTGCCAGCAGTTTAAGGGGGAAAGCTTTCTTT. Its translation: CASSLRGKAFF.

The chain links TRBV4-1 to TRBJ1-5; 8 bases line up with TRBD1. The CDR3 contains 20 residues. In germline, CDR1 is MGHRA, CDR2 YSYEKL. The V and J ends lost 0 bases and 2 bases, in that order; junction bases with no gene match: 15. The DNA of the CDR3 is TGCGCCAGCAGCCAAGATGAAGCCGGACAGGGTTTCGTCGGCAATCAGCCCCAGCATTTT. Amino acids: CASSQDEAGQGFVGNQPQHF.

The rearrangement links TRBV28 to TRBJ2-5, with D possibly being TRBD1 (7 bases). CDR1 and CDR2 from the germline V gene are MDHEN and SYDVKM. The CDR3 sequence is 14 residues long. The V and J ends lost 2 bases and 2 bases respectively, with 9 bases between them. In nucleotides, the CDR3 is TGTGCCAGCAGTTTAGCGGGACAGCAAGAGACCCAGTACTTC. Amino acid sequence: CASSLAGQQETQYF.

CDR3 nucleotides: TGTGCCTGGAGTGTAGAGCGGGGGCCCAACAATGAGCAGTTCTTC. Encoded protein: CAWSVERGPNNEQFF. The V gene is TRBV30, the J gene TRBJ2-1, with 8 bases matching TRBD2. This CDR3 contains 15 residues. Germline trimming cut 0 bases from V and 5 bases from J; bases unmatched to any gene: 6. CDR1 and CDR2 from the germline V gene are GTSNPN and SVGIG (reference sequence).

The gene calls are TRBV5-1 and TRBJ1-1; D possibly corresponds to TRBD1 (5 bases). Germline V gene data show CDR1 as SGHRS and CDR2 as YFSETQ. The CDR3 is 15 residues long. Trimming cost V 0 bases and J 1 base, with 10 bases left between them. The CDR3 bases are TGCGCCAGCAGCTTGGTCAGGGATACGAACACTGAAGCTTTCTTT. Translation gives CASSLVRDTNTEAFF.

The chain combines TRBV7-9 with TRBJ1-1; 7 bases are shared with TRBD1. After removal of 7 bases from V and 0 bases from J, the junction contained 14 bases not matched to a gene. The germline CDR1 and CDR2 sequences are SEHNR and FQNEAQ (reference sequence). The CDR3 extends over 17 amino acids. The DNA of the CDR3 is TGTGCCAGCACCCCGGGGGGGACAGTCGCCCTGAACACTGAAGCTTTCTTT. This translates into CASTPGGTVALNTEAFF.

CDR3 sequence reads: CASSQFTINEKLFF. CDR3 DNA sequence: TGCGCCAGCAGCCAATTTACTATTAATGAAAAACTGTTTTTT. V is TRBV4-3 and J is TRBJ1-4; D ambiguous. The germline CDR1 and CDR2 sequences are LGHNA and YSLEER. The CDR3 runs 14 residues. Trimming removed 2 bases from V and 4 bases from J, with 8 bases in between.

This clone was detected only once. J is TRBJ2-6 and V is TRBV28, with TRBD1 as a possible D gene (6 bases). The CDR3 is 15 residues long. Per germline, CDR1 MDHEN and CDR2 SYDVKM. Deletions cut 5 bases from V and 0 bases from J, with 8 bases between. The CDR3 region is CASSQTGSGANVLTF. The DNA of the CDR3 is TGTGCCAGCAGTCAGACAGGCTCTGGGGCCAACGTCCTGACTTTC.

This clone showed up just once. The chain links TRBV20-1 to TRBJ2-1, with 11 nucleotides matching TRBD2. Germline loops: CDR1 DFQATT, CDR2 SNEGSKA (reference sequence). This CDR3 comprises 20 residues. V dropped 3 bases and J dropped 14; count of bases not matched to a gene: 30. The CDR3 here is CSASPTSGTYSYLGSSAEFF. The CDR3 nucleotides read TGCAGTGCTAGTCCGACTAGCGGGACCTACTCCTATTTGGGTTCGAGCGCGGAGTTCTTC.

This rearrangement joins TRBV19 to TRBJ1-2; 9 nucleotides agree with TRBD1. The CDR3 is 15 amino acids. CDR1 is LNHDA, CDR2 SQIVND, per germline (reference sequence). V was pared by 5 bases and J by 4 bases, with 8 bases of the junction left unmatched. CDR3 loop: CASSGRDRDFYGYTF. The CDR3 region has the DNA TGTGCCAGTAGTGGCCGGGACAGGGATTTCTATGGCTACACCTTC.

This CDR3 is CASSLVQGVNEQFF. CDR3 nucleotide sequence: TGTGCCAGCAGCTTAGTACAGGGGGTCAATGAGCAGTTCTTC. This chain uses TRBV7-2 with TRBJ2-1; 8 nucleotides line up with TRBD1. The V gene's germline CDR1 is SGHTA and CDR2 FQGNSA. V gave up 1 base and J gave up 6 bases; unmatched junction bases: 2. The CDR3 sequence is 14 residues long.

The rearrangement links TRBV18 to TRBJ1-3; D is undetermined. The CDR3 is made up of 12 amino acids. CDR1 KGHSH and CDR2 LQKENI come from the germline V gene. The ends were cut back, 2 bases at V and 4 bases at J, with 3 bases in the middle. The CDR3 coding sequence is TGTGCCAGCTCACCAGCGGGAAACACCATATATTTT. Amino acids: CASSPAGNTIYF.

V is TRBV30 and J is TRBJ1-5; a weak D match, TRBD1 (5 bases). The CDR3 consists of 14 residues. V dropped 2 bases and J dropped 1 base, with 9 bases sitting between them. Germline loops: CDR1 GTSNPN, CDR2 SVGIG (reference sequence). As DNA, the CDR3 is TGTGCCTGGAGTAGGGGCGGCAGCAATCAGCCCCAGCATTTT. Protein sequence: CAWSRGGSNQPQHF.

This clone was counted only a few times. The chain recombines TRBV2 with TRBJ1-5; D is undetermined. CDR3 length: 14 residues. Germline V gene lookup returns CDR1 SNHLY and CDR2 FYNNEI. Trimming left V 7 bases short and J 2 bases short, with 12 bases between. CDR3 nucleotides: TGTGCCAGCACCCCTTATCAGGGCAATCAGCCCCAGCATTTT. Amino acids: CASTPYQGNQPQHF.

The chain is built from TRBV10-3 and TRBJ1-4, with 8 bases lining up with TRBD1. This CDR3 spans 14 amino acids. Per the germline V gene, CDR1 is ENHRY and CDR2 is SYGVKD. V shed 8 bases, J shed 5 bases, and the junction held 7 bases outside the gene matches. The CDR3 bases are TGTGCCATCCGGGCGGGACAGGCGAATGAAAAACTGTTTTTT. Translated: CAIRAGQANEKLFF.

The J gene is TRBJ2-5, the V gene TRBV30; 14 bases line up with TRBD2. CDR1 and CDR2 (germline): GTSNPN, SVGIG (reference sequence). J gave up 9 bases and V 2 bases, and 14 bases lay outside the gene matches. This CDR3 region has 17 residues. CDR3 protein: CAWSPWGTSGGGVAQYF. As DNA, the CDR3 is TGTGCCTGGAGTCCCTGGGGGACTAGCGGGGGCGGGGTGGCCCAGTACTTC.

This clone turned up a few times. CDR3: CASSQDRYSPLHF. In DNA form, the CDR3 reads TGTGCCAGCAGCCAAGACCGGTATTCACCCCTCCACTTT. J is TRBJ1-6 and V is TRBV14, with D hard to call. The V gene's germline CDR1 is SGHDN and CDR2 FVKESK. The CDR3 totals 13 residues. Deletions cut 0 bases from V and 8 bases from J, with 5 bases between.

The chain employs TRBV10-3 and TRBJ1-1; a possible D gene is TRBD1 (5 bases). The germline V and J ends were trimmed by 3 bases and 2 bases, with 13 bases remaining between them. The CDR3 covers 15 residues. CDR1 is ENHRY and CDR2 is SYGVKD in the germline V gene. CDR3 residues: CAISEIKGTNTEAFF. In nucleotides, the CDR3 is TGTGCCATCAGTGAAATCAAGGGGACTAACACTGAAGCTTTCTTT.

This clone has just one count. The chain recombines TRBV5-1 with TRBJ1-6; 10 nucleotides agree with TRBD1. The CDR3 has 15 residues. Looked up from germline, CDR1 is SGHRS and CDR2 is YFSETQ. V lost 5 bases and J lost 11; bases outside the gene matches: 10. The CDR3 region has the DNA TGCGCCAGCAGACCCCCCGGGACAGGGGAAGCACCCCTCCACTTT. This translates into CASRPPGTGEAPLHF. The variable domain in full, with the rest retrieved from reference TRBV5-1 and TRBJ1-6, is KAGVTQTPRYLIKTRGQQVTLSCSPISGHRSVSWYQQTPGQGLQFLFEYFSETQRNKGNFPGRFSGRQFSNSRSEMNVSTLELGDSALYLCASRPPGTGEAPLHFGNGTRLTVT.

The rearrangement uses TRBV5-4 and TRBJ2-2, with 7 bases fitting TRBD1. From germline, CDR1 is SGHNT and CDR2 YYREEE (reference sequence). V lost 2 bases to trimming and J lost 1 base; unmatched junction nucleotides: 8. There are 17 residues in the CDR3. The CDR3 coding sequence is TGTGCCAGCAGCTTCTTTAGGGACAGCCAGAACACCGGGGAGCTGTTTTTT. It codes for CASSFFRDSQNTGELFF.

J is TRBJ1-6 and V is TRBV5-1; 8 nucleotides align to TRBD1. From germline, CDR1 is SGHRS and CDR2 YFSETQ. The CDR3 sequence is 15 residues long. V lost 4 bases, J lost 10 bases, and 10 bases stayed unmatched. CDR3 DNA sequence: TGCGCCAGCAGCCCAAGGGACAGGTCAACGTCACCCCTCCACTTT. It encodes CASSPRDRSTSPLHF.

DNA for the CDR3: TGTGCCAGCAGTGACGGTTCAGGGACCGGGGAGCTGTTTTTT. Residues: CASSDGSGTGELFF. The V and J genes are TRBV6-4 and TRBJ2-2, with a tentative D call TRBD1 (5 bases). V lost 2 bases to trimming and J lost 5 bases, with 9 bases between them. Germline lookup yields CDR1 MRHNA and CDR2 SNTAGT. CDR3 size: 14 residues.

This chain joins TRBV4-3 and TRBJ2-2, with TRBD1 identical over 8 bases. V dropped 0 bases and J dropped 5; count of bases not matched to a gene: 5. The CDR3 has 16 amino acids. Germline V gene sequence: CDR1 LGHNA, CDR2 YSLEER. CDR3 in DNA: TGCGCCAGCAGCCAAGAGGCAGGGGGCGCGACCGGGGAGCTGTTTTTT. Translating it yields CASSQEAGGATGELFF.

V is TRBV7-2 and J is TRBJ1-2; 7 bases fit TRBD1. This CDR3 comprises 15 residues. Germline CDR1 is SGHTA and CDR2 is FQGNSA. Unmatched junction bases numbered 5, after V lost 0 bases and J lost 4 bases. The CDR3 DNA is TGTGCCAGCAGCTTAGCAGTGGACAGGCCCTATGGCTACACCTTC. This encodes CASSLAVDRPYGYTF.

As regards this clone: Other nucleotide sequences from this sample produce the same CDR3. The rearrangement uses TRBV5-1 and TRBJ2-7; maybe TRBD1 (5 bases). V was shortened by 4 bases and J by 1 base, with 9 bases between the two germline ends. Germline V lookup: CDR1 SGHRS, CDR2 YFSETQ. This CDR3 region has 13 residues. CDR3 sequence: CASSADSSYEQYF. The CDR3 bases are TGCGCCAGCAGCGCTGACAGTTCCTACGAGCAGTACTTC. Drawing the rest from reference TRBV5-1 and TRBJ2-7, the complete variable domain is KAGVTQTPRYLIKTRGQQVTLSCSPISGHRSVSWYQQTPGQGLQFLFEYFSETQRNKGNFPGRFSGRQFSNSRSEMNVSTLELGDSALYLCASSADSSYEQYFGPGTRLTVT.